Sequencing of this T cell receptor (beta chain) was carried out in a study of metastatic and nonmetastatic thyroid tumors. Study information: It was across blood and tumor or nodule tissue from malignant and benign thyroid patients that repertoires were compared. General study results and limits: Across blood and tumor, TCR beta diversity in malignant thyroid tumors was reportedly significantly higher than in benign nodules.

Every patient was untreated before thyroid surgery. Sample share makes this clone medium-sized. Antigen unknown. Original data processing: CDR3 was compared across clinicopathological groups, and the resulting differences were used to build a distant-metastasis classifier for papillary thyroid cancer. TCRdb re-called the PCR reads through MiXCR. The V and J calls and clone size come from TCRdb's table, not from the authors' own analysis. The table lists tens of thousands of clones, more than 20% of them singletons. The receptor was derived from a female donor with papillary thyroid cancer or a benign thyroid nodule (not recorded which). Some clones in this sample may be carry-over from other donors' samples. The material sequenced was tumor tissue.

The DNA of the CDR3 is TGTGCCAGCAGCCACCTTGGGACTCAAATCTACGAGCAGTACTTC. Translated: CASSHLGTQIYEQYF. The chain carries TRBV6-1 and TRBJ2-7, with TRBD2 as a possible D gene (6 bases). V was trimmed by 6 bases and J by 3 bases, leaving 18 bases between them. The CDR3 loop spans 15 amino acids. Germline lookup yields CDR1 MNHNS and CDR2 SASEGT.